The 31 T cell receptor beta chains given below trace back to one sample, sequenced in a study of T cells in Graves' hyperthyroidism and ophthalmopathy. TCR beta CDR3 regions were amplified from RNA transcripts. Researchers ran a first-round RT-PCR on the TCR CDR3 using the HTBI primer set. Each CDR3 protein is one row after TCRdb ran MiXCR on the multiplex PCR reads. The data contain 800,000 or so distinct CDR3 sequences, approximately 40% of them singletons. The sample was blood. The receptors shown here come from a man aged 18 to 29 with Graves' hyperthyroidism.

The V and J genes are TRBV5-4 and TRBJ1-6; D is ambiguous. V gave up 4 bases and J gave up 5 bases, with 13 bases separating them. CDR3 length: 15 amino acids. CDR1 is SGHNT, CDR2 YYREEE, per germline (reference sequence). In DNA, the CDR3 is TGTGCCAGCAGCCAACGACACGGGAATAATTCACCCCTCCACTTT. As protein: CASSQRHGNNSPLHF.

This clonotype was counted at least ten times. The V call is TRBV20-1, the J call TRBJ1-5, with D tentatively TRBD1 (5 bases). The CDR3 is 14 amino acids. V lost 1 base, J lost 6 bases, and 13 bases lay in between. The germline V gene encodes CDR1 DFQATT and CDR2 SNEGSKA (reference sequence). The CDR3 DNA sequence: TGCAGTGCTAGAGTGGGGGGGGAGGCTCAGCCCCAGCATTTT. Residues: CSARVGGEAQPQHF.

The CDR3 DNA reads as TGTGCCAGCAGTTTGGTCAGGGGCGCAGATACGCAGTATTTT. It translates to CASSLVRGADTQYF. The rearrangement joins TRBV12-3 or TRBV12-4 to TRBJ2-3; D may be TRBD1 (6 bases). V was shortened by 3 bases and J by 4 bases, with 11 bases between the two germline ends. The CDR3 is 14 amino acids.

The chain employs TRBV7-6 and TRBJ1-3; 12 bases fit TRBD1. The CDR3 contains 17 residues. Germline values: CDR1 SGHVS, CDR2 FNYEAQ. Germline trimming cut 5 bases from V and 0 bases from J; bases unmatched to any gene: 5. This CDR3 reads CASSRKGQGASGNTIYF. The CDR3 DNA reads TGTGCCAGCAGCAGGAAGGGACAGGGGGCCTCTGGAAACACCATATATTTT.

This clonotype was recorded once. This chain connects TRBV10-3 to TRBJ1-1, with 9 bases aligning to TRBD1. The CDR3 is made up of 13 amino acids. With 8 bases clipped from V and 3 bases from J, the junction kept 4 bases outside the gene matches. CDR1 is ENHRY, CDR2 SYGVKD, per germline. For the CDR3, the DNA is TGTGCCATCGGGGACAGGGAGTACACTGAAGCTTTCTTT. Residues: CAIGDREYTEAFF.

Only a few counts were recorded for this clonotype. CDR3 in amino acids: CASSDKDSSYEQYF. The CDR3 DNA sequence: TGTGCCAGCAGTGATAAGGACAGCTCCTACGAGCAGTACTTC. J is TRBJ2-7 and V is TRBV7-9; a possible D gene is TRBD1 (6 bases). The CDR3 is 14 amino acids. Trimming removed 6 bases at V and 0 bases at J, with 12 bases between. CDR1 is SEHNR and CDR2 is FQNEAQ in the germline V gene (reference sequence). The full variable domain, its missing parts supplied by reference TRBV7-9 and TRBJ2-7, is DTGVSQNPRHKITKRGQNVTFRCDPISEHNRLYWYRQTLGQGPEFLTYFQNEAQLEKSRLLSDRFSAERPKGSFSTLEIQRTEQGDSAMYLCASSDKDSSYEQYFGPGTRLTVT.

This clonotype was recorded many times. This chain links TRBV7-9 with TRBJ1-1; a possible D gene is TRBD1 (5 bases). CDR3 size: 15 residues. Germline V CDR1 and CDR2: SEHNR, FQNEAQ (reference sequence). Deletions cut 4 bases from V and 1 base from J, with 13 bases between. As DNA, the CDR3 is TGTGCCAGCAGCTCCGAACAGGTGACGAACACTGAAGCTTTCTTT. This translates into CASSSEQVTNTEAFF.

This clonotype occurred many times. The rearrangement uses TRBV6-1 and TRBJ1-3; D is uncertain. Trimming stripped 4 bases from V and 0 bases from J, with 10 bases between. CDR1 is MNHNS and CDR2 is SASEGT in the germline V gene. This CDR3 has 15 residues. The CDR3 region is CASSAEAVSGNTIYF. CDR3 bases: TGTGCCAGCAGTGCGGAAGCAGTCTCTGGAAACACCATATATTTT.

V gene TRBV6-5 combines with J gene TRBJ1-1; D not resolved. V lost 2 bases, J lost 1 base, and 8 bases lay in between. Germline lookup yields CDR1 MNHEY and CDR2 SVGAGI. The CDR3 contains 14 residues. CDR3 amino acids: CASSYPNRNTEAFF. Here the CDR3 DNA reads TGTGCCAGCAGTTACCCGAACAGGAACACTGAAGCTTTCTTT.

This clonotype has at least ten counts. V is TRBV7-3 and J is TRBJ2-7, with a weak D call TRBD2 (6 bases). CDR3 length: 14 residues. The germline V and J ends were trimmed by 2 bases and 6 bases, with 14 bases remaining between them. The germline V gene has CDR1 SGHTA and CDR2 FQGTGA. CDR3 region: CASSLVGGRGEQYF. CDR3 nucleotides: TGTGCCAGCAGCTTAGTCGGGGGTCGAGGCGAGCAGTACTTC.

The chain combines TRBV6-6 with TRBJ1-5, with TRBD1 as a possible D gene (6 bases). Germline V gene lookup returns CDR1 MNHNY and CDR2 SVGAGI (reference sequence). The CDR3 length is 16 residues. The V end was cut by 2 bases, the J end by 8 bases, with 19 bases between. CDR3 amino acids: CASSYAPGHDLKPQHF. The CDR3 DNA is TGTGCCAGCAGTTACGCTCCGGGACACGACCTGAAGCCCCAGCATTTT.

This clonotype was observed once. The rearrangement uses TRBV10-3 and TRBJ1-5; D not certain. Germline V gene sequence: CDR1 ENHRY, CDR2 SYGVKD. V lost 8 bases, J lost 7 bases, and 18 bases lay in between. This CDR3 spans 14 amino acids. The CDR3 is CAIGPDGEVQPQHF. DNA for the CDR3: TGTGCCATCGGCCCGGATGGGGAAGTACAGCCCCAGCATTTT.

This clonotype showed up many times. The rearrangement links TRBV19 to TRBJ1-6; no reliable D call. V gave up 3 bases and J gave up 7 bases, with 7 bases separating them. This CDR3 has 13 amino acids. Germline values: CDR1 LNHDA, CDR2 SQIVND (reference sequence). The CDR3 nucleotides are TGTGCCAGTAGTATCGGACGGAATTCACCCCTCCACTTT. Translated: CASSIGRNSPLHF.

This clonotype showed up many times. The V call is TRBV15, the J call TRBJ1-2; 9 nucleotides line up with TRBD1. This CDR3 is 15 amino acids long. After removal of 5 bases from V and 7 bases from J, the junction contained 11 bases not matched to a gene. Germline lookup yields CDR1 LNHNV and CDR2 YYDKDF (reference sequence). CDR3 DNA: TGTGCCACCAGCGTCCGGGACAGGGAAGGACTTGGCTACACCTTC. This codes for CATSVRDREGLGYTF. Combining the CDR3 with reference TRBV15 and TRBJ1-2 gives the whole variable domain DAMVIQNPRYQVTQFGKPVTLSCSQTLNHNVMYWYQQKSSQAPKLLFHYYDKDFNNEADTPDNFQSRRPNTSFCFLDIRSPGLGDTAMYLCATSVRDREGLGYTFGSGTRLTVV.

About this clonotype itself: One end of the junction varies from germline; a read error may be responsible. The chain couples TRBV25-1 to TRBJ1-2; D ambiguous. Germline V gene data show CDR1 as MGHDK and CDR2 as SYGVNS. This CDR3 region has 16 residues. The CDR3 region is CASSEYARPLYKGFTF. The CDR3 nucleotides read TGTGCCAGCAGTGAATACGCCAGGCCACTATATAAAGGCTTCACCTTC.

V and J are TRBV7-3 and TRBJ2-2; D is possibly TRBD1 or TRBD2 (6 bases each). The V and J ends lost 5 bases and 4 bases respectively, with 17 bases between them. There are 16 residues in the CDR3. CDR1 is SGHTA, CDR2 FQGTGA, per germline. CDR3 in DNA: TGTGCCAGCAGCGGGGGGCCTGGGACGGGCACCGGGGAGCTGTTTTTT. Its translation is CASSGGPGTGTGELFF.

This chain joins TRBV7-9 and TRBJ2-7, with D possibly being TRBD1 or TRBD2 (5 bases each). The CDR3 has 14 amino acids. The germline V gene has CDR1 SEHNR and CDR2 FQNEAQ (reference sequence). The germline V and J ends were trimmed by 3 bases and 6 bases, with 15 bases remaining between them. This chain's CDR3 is CASSLGVPPVEQYF. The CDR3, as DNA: TGTGCCAGCAGCTTGGGGGTACCCCCGGTCGAGCAGTACTTC.

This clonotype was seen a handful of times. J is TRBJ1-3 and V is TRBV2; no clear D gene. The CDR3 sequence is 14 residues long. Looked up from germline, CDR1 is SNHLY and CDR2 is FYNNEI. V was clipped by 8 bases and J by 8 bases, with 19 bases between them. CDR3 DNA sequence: TGTGCCAGCTCTGTGGGAGGAGCAGACTACACCATATATTTT. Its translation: CASSVGGADYTIYF.

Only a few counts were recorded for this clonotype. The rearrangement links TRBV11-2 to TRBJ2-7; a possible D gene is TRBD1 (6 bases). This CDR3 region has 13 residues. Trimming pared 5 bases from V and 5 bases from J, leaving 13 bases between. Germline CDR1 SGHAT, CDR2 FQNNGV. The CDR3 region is CASSPSTGHEQYF. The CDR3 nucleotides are TGTGCCAGCAGCCCCTCAACAGGGCACGAGCAGTACTTC.

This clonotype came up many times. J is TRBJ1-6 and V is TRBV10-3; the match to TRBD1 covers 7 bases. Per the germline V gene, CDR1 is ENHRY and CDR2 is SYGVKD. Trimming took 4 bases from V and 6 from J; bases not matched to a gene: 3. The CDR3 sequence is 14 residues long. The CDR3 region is CAISVDRANSPLHF. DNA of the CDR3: TGTGCCATCAGTGTCGACAGGGCTAATTCACCCCTCCACTTT.

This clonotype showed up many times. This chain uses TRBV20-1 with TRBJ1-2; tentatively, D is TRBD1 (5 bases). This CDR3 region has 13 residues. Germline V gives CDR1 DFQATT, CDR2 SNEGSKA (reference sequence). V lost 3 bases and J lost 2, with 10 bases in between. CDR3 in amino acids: CSARGTANYGYTF. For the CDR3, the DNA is TGCAGTGCTAGGGGGACGGCGAACTATGGCTACACCTTC.

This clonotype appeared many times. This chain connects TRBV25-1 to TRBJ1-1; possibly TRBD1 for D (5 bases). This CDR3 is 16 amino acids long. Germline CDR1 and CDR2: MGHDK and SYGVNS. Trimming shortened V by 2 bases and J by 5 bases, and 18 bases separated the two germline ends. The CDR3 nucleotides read TGTGCCAGCAGTGAACCGGGGGTTGAGCGACGGACTGAAGCTTTCTTT. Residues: CASSEPGVERRTEAFF.

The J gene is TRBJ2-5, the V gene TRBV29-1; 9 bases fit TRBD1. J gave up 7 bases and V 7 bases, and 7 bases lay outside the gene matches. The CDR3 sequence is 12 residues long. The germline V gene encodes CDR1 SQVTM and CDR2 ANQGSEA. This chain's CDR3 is CSGGTGKGTQYF. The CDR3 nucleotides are TGCAGCGGAGGGACAGGGAAAGGGACCCAGTACTTC.

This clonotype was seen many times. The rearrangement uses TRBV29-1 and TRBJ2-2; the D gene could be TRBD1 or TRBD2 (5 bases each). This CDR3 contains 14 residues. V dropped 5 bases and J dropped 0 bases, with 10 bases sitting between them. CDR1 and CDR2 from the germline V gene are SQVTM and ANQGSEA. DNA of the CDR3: TGCAGCGTTAGGGACGGGTCGAACACCGGGGAGCTGTTTTTT. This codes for CSVRDGSNTGELFF.

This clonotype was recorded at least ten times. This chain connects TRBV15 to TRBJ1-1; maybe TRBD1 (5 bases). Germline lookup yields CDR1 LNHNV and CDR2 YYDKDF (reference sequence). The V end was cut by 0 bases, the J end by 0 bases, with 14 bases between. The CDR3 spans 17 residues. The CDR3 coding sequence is TGTGCCACCAGCAGAGATCAGCACAGGACAATGAACACTGAAGCTTTCTTT. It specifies CATSRDQHRTMNTEAFF.

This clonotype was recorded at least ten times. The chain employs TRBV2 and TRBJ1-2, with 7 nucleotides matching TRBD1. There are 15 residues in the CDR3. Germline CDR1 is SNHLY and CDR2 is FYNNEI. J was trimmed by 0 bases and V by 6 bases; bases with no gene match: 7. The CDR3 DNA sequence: TGTGCCAGCAGAACCGGGACAGCGACTAACTATGGCTACACCTTC. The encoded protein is CASRTGTATNYGYTF.

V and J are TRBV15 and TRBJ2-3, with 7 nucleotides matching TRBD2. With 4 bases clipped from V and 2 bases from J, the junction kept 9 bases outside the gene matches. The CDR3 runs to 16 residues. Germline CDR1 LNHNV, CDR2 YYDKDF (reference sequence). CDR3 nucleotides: TGTGCCACCAGCACGGAACTAGCGAGGCTCACAGATACGCAGTATTTT. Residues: CATSTELARLTDTQYF.

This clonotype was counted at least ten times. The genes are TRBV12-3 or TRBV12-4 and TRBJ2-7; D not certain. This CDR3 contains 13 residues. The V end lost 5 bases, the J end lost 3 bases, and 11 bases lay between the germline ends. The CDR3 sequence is CASSPPSGYEQYF. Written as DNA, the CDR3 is TGTGCCAGCAGTCCCCCCTCGGGCTACGAGCAGTACTTC.

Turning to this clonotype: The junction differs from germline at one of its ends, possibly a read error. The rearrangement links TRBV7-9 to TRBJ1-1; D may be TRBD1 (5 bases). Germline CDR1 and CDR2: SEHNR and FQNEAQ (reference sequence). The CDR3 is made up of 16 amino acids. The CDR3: CASSQDEGRAVTEAFF. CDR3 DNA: TGCGCCAGCAGCCAAGATGAGGGCAGGGCGGTAACTGAAGCTTTCTTT.

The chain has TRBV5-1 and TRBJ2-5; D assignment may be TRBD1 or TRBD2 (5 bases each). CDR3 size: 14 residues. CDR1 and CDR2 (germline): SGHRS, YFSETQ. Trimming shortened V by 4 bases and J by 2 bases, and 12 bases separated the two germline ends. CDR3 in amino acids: CASSRDPEQETQYF. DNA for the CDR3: TGCGCCAGCAGCCGGGACCCGGAACAAGAGACCCAGTACTTC.

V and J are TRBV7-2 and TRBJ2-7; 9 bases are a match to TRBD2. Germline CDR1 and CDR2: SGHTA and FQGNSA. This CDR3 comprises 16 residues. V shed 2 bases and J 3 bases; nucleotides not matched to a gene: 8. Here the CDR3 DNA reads TGTGCCAGCAGCTTACGGGCTAGCGGGGTGCACTACGAGCAGTACTTC. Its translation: CASSLRASGVHYEQYF.